This record concerns one TCR beta chain sequence. No antigen is known for it. This record belongs to a study of PD-1 blockade in classical Hodgkin lymphoma. Study-level findings and limits: While CD8+ TCR diversity did not rise significantly by C4D1, CD4+ TCR diversity did.

All trial patients relapsed after autologous stem cell transplantation. The CDR3 runs to 15 residues. V shed 5 bases and J 4 bases; nucleotides not matched to a gene: 9. Per the germline V gene, CDR1 is SGHAT and CDR2 is FQNNGV. Sequencing was performed with immunoSEQ multiplex PCR; in TCRdb, only in-frame clones are kept and a portion is missing. The data show 15,000 to 20,000 clones, about 80% seen once. The chain uses TRBV11-2 and TRBJ2-7; 9 bases agree with TRBD2. The receptor's source is a human donor with classical Hodgkin lymphoma. Sample: peripheral blood mononuclear cells (PBMCs), taken before the second cycle of nivolumab. The CDR3 loop reads CASSPISGGFYEQYF. DNA for the CDR3: TGTGCCAGCAGCCCAATCAGCGGGGGGTTTTACGAGCAGTACTTC. Looking up the rest from reference TRBV11-2 and TRBJ2-7 gives the full variable domain: EAGVAQSPRYKIIEKRQSVAFWCNPISGHATLYWYQQILGQGPKLLIQFQNNGVVDDSQLPKDRFSAERLKGVDSTLKIQPAKLEDSAVYLCASSPISGGFYEQYFGPGTRLTVT.